The 9 T cell receptor beta chains in this list originate from one sample, sequenced in a study of T cells in Graves' hyperthyroidism and ophthalmopathy. RNA transcripts gave rise to amplified TCR beta CDR3 regions. The TCR CDR3 was amplified in a first-round RT-PCR using the HTBI primer set. From the multiplex PCR reads, TCRdb called clonotypes with MiXCR, one entry per CDR3 protein. Among around 690,000 distinct CDR3 sequences listed, 15% to 20% were seen once. What was sequenced was blood. These receptor sequences come from a man between 50 and 59 years old with Graves' hyperthyroidism.

This clonotype was seen more than once but under ten times. The chain combines TRBV6-1 with TRBJ2-7; D uncertain. CDR1 and CDR2 (germline): MNHNS, SASEGT. V lost 0 bases, J lost 2 bases, and 11 bases lay in between. This CDR3 has 15 amino acids. The CDR3 nucleotides read TGTGCCAGCAGTGAAGCGGAAATGTTGCCCTACGAGCAGTACTTC. This gives the protein CASSEAEMLPYEQYF.

This clonotype was seen at least ten times. This rearrangement joins TRBV11-1 to TRBJ2-2, with D possibly matching TRBD1 (8 bases). Germline V gives CDR1 SGHAT, CDR2 FQDESV (reference sequence). The V and J ends lost 6 bases and 6 bases respectively, with 14 bases between them. The CDR3 extends over 14 amino acids. As DNA, the CDR3 is TGTGCCAGCAGTCACAGGGGGGGGTCCGGGGAGCTGTTTTTT. It translates to CASSHRGGSGELFF. The variable domain in full, with the rest retrieved from reference TRBV11-1 and TRBJ2-2, is EAEVAQSPRYKITEKSQAVAFWCDPISGHATLYWYRQILGQGPELLVQFQDESVVDDSQLPKDRFSAERLKGVDSTLKIQPAELGDSAMYLCASSHRGGSGELFFGEGSRLTVL.

This clonotype has a count of ten or more. The gene calls are TRBV19 and TRBJ2-3, with a tentative D call TRBD2 (6 bases). The CDR3 runs to 16 residues. V lost 5 bases and J lost 5, with 20 bases in between. CDR1 LNHDA and CDR2 SQIVND come from the germline V gene (reference sequence). The CDR3 reads CASSVVADPGEDTQYF. In DNA form, the CDR3 reads TGTGCCAGTAGTGTTGTAGCGGACCCGGGAGAAGATACGCAGTATTTT.

V is TRBV28 and J is TRBJ1-4, with 7 bases fitting TRBD1. Germline CDR1 reads MDHEN; CDR2 reads SYDVKM. J was trimmed by 7 bases and V by 5 bases; bases with no gene match: 19. CDR3 length equals 18 residues. The CDR3 sequence is CASSPPRTGYGLSEKLFF. The CDR3 DNA sequence: TGTGCCAGCAGTCCTCCCCGGACAGGTTACGGGTTAAGTGAAAAACTGTTTTTT.

The chain couples TRBV7-2 to TRBJ1-5; perhaps TRBD1 as D (6 bases). The V gene lost 8 bases and the J gene lost 0 bases, with 14 bases spanning the gap. The CDR3 is 15 amino acids. Germline V lookup: CDR1 SGHTA, CDR2 FQGNSA. CDR3 region: CASSQGIYSNQPQHF. In DNA form, the CDR3 reads TGTGCCAGCTCACAGGGCATTTATAGCAATCAGCCCCAGCATTTT. The full variable domain, rest sourced from reference TRBV7-2 and TRBJ1-5, is GAGVSQSPSNKVTEKGKDVELRCDPISGHTALYWYRQSLGQGLEFLIYFQGNSAPDKSGLPSDRFSAERTGGSVSTLTIQRTQQEDSAVYLCASSQGIYSNQPQHFGDGTRLSIL.

In this sample, this clonotype turned up a few times. This chain connects TRBV7-9 to TRBJ2-7; TRBD1 matches 8 bases. CDR1 is SEHNR and CDR2 is FQNEAQ in the germline V gene (reference sequence). With 6 bases clipped from V and 5 bases from J, the junction kept 3 bases outside the gene matches. The CDR3 totals 12 residues. The CDR3 is CASRQGGDEQYF. The CDR3 region has the DNA TGTGCCAGCAGACAGGGGGGCGACGAGCAGTACTTC.

This chain connects TRBV27 to TRBJ2-7; a weak D match, TRBD2 (6 bases). Per the germline V gene, CDR1 is MNHEY and CDR2 is SMNVEV (reference sequence). The CDR3 is made up of 15 amino acids. V shed 4 bases and J shed 3 bases, with 16 bases lying between them. The CDR3 is CASSWGGTVYYEQYF. In DNA form, the CDR3 reads TGTGCCAGCAGTTGGGGCGGGACCGTGTACTACGAGCAGTACTTC.

A word on this clonotype: This may be a read error: a much more frequent sequence differs by one nucleotide. The rearrangement joins TRBV6-1 to TRBJ1-5; possibly TRBD1 for D (6 bases). Germline CDR1 reads MNHNS; CDR2 reads SASEGT. This CDR3 is 15 amino acids long. CDR3 nucleotides: TGTGTCAGCAGCCCCCCCGGACAGCCCAATCAGCCCCAGCATTTT. Amino acid sequence: CVSSPPGQPNQPQHF.

This clonotype was detected many times. The chain couples TRBV30 to TRBJ1-2, with D unclear. The V and J ends lost 3 bases and 3 bases respectively, with 8 bases between them. Germline V lookup: CDR1 GTSNPN, CDR2 SVGIG (reference sequence). The length of the CDR3 is 12 residues. The CDR3 loop is CAWRARDYGYTF. Written as DNA, the CDR3 is TGTGCCTGGAGAGCCCGAGACTATGGCTACACCTTC.